The 27 T cell receptor beta chains given below trace back to one sample, sequenced in a study of CD8 T cells in ankylosing spondylitis. Whole-study findings and limits: Several highly homologous variants made up a TCR beta motif, and this motif appeared characteristic of ankylosing spondylitis blood.

The antigens for these receptors are not known. TCRdb redid the calling of the 5' RACE reads with MiXCR, one entry per CDR3 protein. Seen here are some 840,000 distinct CDR3 sequences, roughly 10% observed once, and the top ten hold about 0.49%. Sequencing used blood, either unsorted or a sorted T cell fraction (not recorded which). The receptor source for this set is a male donor with ankylosing spondylitis.

CDR3 bases: TGTGCCAGCAGTACCTACAGGGGGCGGAATGAGCAGTTCTTC. This sequence encodes CASSTYRGRNEQFF. The rearrangement uses TRBV6-1 and TRBJ2-1, with 9 nucleotides matching TRBD1. Unmatched junction bases numbered 6, after V lost 5 bases and J lost 7 bases. Germline V CDR1 and CDR2: MNHNS, SASEGT. The CDR3 extends over 14 amino acids.

This chain joins TRBV4-2 and TRBJ2-3; D gene uncertain. Germline assignment: CDR1 LGHNA and CDR2 YNFKEQ. Trimming left V 1 base short and J 0 bases short, with 11 bases between. The length of the CDR3 is 16 residues. DNA of the CDR3: TGTGCCAGCAGCCAAGTTACCAGGTTGAGCACAGATACGCAGTATTTT. Protein sequence: CASSQVTRLSTDTQYF.

This clonotype came up a few times. The V and J genes are TRBV20-1 and TRBJ2-7; possibly TRBD2 for D (5 bases). V was shortened by 3 bases and J by 5 bases, with 11 bases between the two germline ends. Germline CDR1 DFQATT, CDR2 SNEGSKA (reference sequence). There are 12 residues in the CDR3. The CDR3 sequence is CSARRVSHEQYF. The CDR3, as DNA: TGCAGTGCTAGGCGGGTTTCCCACGAGCAGTACTTC.

This clonotype has just a few counts. This chain connects TRBV20-1 to TRBJ1-1, with D possibly matching TRBD1 (5 bases). V shed 1 base and J shed 5 bases, with 14 bases lying between them. CDR3 size: 14 residues. The germline gives CDR1 DFQATT, CDR2 SNEGSKA (reference sequence). Written as DNA, the CDR3 is TGCAGTGCTAGAGTCCCAGGGCGGCGGACTGAAGCTTTCTTT. It codes for CSARVPGRRTEAFF.

In the case of this clonotype: The germline gene is not matched at one end of the junction; a read error may be the cause. This chain links TRBV12-3 or TRBV12-4 with TRBJ2-2, with D unresolved. This CDR3 contains 12 residues. Written as DNA, the CDR3 is TGTGCCAGCAGTTTGCCGCTGCTAAGAGCCTCTTTT. Residues: CASSLPLLRASF.

The chain uses TRBV27 and TRBJ2-7, with D uncertain. There are 15 residues in the CDR3. V shed 0 bases and J shed 4 bases, with 13 bases lying between them. Germline V gene sequence: CDR1 MNHEY, CDR2 SMNVEV (reference sequence). The CDR3 sequence is CASSLSGPEMYEQYF. The CDR3 bases are TGTGCCAGCAGTTTATCAGGGCCCGAGATGTACGAGCAGTACTTC.

This clonotype was recorded at least ten times. The CDR3 protein is CASSSRTGANTEAFF. Here the CDR3 DNA reads TGTGCCAGCAGTTCAAGGACAGGGGCGAACACTGAAGCTTTCTTT. The V and J genes are TRBV12-3 or TRBV12-4 and TRBJ1-1; 9 nucleotides align to TRBD1. The CDR3 runs 15 residues. Unmatched junction bases numbered 4, after V lost 4 bases and J lost 1 base.

This clonotype showed up many times. V is TRBV7-9 and J is TRBJ1-1, with TRBD1 matching 7 bases. Germline V gene sequence: CDR1 SEHNR, CDR2 FQNEAQ (reference sequence). The J segment lost 2 bases and the V segment lost 0 bases, leaving 6 bases of the junction unmatched. The CDR3 length is 16 residues. CDR3 bases: TGTGCCAGCAGCTTAGCTACAGGGGACCCAAACACTGAAGCTTTCTTT. Its translation is CASSLATGDPNTEAFF.

This clonotype was seen only a few times. This chain links TRBV20-1 with TRBJ2-3; 8 bases agree with TRBD2. The CDR3 is 15 amino acids. V lost 6 bases, J lost 5 bases, and 13 bases stayed unmatched. Germline CDR1 reads DFQATT; CDR2 reads SNEGSKA (reference sequence). The CDR3 DNA reads TGCAGTGCCCCAGGGCAAGCGGCGGGGGGAGATACGCAGTATTTT. As protein: CSAPGQAAGGDTQYF.

The rearrangement joins TRBV20-1 to TRBJ1-6; tentatively, D is TRBD1 (5 bases). Trimming removed 3 bases from V and 10 bases from J, with 13 bases in between. Germline V gives CDR1 DFQATT, CDR2 SNEGSKA (reference sequence). The CDR3 extends over 13 amino acids. The CDR3 region has the DNA TGCAGTGCTAGTGAAGAGGGGATATCACCCCTCCACTTT. This codes for CSASEEGISPLHF.

The table lists this clonotype with a few counts. The V and J genes are TRBV29-1 and TRBJ2-1; a weak D match, TRBD2 (5 bases). Trimming left V 3 bases short and J 4 bases short, with 13 bases between. The CDR3 totals 14 residues. CDR1 and CDR2 (germline): SQVTM, ANQGSEA. CDR3: CSVEGQEAYNEQFF. For the CDR3, the DNA is TGCAGCGTTGAGGGTCAGGAGGCATACAATGAGCAGTTCTTC.

V usage is TRBV12-3 or TRBV12-4 and J usage is TRBJ2-1; 10 bases are shared with TRBD2. The CDR3 loop spans 15 amino acids. With 1 base clipped from V and 9 bases from J, the junction kept 6 bases outside the gene matches. The CDR3 spells CASSLELAGYGEQFF. CDR3 sequence (DNA): TGTGCCAGCAGTTTAGAACTAGCGGGGTACGGTGAGCAGTTCTTC.

This clonotype has at least ten counts. This sequence joins TRBV10-3 and TRBJ1-2; D not certain. Looked up from germline, CDR1 is ENHRY and CDR2 is SYGVKD. The CDR3 has 11 amino acids. The V and J ends lost 4 bases and 3 bases respectively, with 3 bases between them. The CDR3 spells CAISVDYGYTF. For the CDR3, the DNA is TGTGCCATCAGTGTGGACTATGGCTACACCTTC.

The CDR3 loop reads CSARGTRTGAGVGREKLFF. The CDR3 coding sequence is TGCAGTGCTAGGGGAACGAGGACAGGTGCCGGAGTTGGTCGTGAAAAACTGTTTTTT. The genes are TRBV20-1 and TRBJ1-4, with 7 nucleotides matching TRBD1. Germline trimming cut 3 bases from V and 7 bases from J; bases unmatched to any gene: 23. CDR3 length: 19 residues. The germline gives CDR1 DFQATT, CDR2 SNEGSKA (reference sequence).

This clonotype was found many times. J is TRBJ1-2 and V is TRBV7-2; 10 positions match TRBD1. With V trimmed by 3 bases and J by 3 bases, 1 base remained unmatched. This CDR3 has 14 amino acids. Per the germline V gene, CDR1 is SGHTA and CDR2 is FQGNSA. CDR3 in amino acids: CASSLTGGYYGYTF. Written as DNA, the CDR3 is TGTGCCAGCAGCTTGACAGGGGGCTACTATGGCTACACCTTC.

At least ten counts were recorded for this clonotype. The chain has TRBV7-9 and TRBJ2-1; D is perhaps TRBD1 (6 bases). The CDR3 runs to 13 residues. Trimming took 5 bases from V and 9 from J, leaving 14 bases between them. Germline V gene data show CDR1 as SEHNR and CDR2 as FQNEAQ (reference sequence). CDR3 sequence reads: CASSAYQGTEQFF. CDR3 nucleotides: TGTGCCAGCAGCGCCTATCAGGGGACTGAGCAGTTCTTC.

This clonotype was seen only a few times. J is TRBJ2-3 and V is TRBV5-6; either TRBD1 or TRBD2 may supply D (6 bases each). V was clipped by 4 bases and J by 0 bases, with 15 bases between them. Looked up from germline, CDR1 is SGHDT and CDR2 is YYEEEE. The CDR3 contains 16 residues. The DNA for the CDR3 is TGTGCCAGCAGCCTGAGTAGGGGGGCGAGCACAGATACGCAGTATTTT. It codes for CASSLSRGASTDTQYF.

This clonotype was observed many times. The chain recombines TRBV7-2 with TRBJ1-5; D unresolved. V was clipped by 5 bases and J by 3 bases, with 14 bases between them. There are 15 residues in the CDR3. The germline gives CDR1 SGHTA, CDR2 FQGNSA. The CDR3: CASSTSVSNNQPQHF. CDR3 DNA: TGTGCCAGCAGCACGTCAGTCTCTAACAATCAGCCCCAGCATTTT.

In this sample, this clonotype turned up many times. The J gene is TRBJ2-1, the V gene TRBV7-2, with D possibly matching TRBD2 (6 bases). Trimming removed 4 bases from V and 8 bases from J, with 9 bases in between. CDR1 is SGHTA, CDR2 FQGNSA, per germline. There are 12 residues in the CDR3. The CDR3 DNA sequence: TGTGCCAGCAGCTGGGGGGTCGATGAGCAGTTCTTC. Protein product: CASSWGVDEQFF.

The rearrangement links TRBV20-1 to TRBJ1-5; D possibly corresponds to TRBD1 (6 bases). The V end was cut by 3 bases, the J end by 7 bases, with 16 bases between. The germline V gene has CDR1 DFQATT and CDR2 SNEGSKA (reference sequence). CDR3 length: 14 amino acids. CDR3 residues: CSARDDRFRQPQHF. CDR3 nucleotide sequence: TGCAGTGCTAGGGATGACAGGTTCAGGCAGCCCCAGCATTTT.

There are a few counts of this clonotype. J is TRBJ1-6 and V is TRBV12-3 or TRBV12-4; tentative D call: TRBD1 (5 bases). The CDR3 totals 15 residues. Between the trimmed V and J ends, which lost 4 bases and 9 bases, there was a span of 16 bases. The CDR3 DNA reads as TGTGCCAGCAGTTCGAGGGGCGGGGGTGGTTCACCCCTCCACTTT. It is translated as CASSSRGGGGSPLHF.

Many counts were recorded for this clonotype. V usage is TRBV29-1 and J usage is TRBJ2-5; D remains ambiguous. The CDR3 has 13 residues. V was pared by 6 bases and J by 2 bases, with 13 bases between. The germline V gene has CDR1 SQVTM and CDR2 ANQGSEA. In nucleotides, the CDR3 is TGCAGCGTATCAGGACGGGTACAAGAGACCCAGTACTTC. Its protein product is CSVSGRVQETQYF.

The chain links TRBV7-2 to TRBJ2-1; tentative D call: TRBD2 (7 bases). The V gene lost 1 base and the J gene lost 12 bases, with 16 bases spanning the gap. Germline CDR1 SGHTA, CDR2 FQGNSA. The CDR3 contains 14 residues. The CDR3 loop reads CASSLGWGGAVQFF. DNA for the CDR3: TGTGCCAGCAGCTTAGGGTGGGGGGGCGCGGTGCAGTTCTTC.

This clonotype was picked up a small number of times. The rearrangement joins TRBV20-1 to TRBJ1-6; 8 bases line up with TRBD1. CDR1 and CDR2 from the germline V gene are DFQATT and SNEGSKA (reference sequence). The CDR3 length is 15 residues. V lost 2 bases to trimming and J lost 4 bases; unmatched junction nucleotides: 4. CDR3 residues: CSARQQGVYNSPLHF. In DNA, the CDR3 is TGCAGTGCTAGACAACAGGGGGTTTATAATTCACCCCTCCACTTT.

The CDR3 sequence is CASSPRTSGRSYEQYF. The DNA of the CDR3 is TGCGCCAGCAGCCCACGGACTAGCGGGAGGAGCTACGAGCAGTACTTC. This chain uses TRBV5-1 with TRBJ2-7; 14 positions match TRBD2. The germline CDR1 and CDR2 sequences are SGHRS and YFSETQ. The CDR3 is 16 amino acids. V shed 4 bases and J 3 bases; nucleotides not matched to a gene: 6.

This clonotype was detected a few times. This rearrangement joins TRBV7-9 to TRBJ1-2, with 9 positions matching TRBD1. The CDR3 covers 15 residues. The germline CDR1 and CDR2 sequences are SEHNR and FQNEAQ (reference sequence). Unmatched junction bases numbered 11, after V lost 4 bases and J lost 8 bases. Written as DNA, the CDR3 is TGTGCCAGCAGCTCTTACAGGGGGCCAAACTCAGGCTACACCTTC. Amino acids: CASSSYRGPNSGYTF.

This clonotype appeared a few times. This sequence joins TRBV7-2 and TRBJ2-2; TRBD1 matches at 7 bases. The CDR3 is 15 amino acids. CDR1 and CDR2 (germline): SGHTA, FQGNSA. Trimming at V came to 3 bases and at J to 1 base, leaving 2 bases not matched to a gene. The CDR3 loop is CASSFTGVNTGELFF. In DNA form, the CDR3 reads TGTGCCAGCAGCTTTACAGGGGTGAACACCGGGGAGCTGTTTTTT.